The next 3 T cell receptor beta chains were all read from a single sample in a study of blood T cell repertoires in COVID-19. Profiled with immunoSEQ multiplex PCR; TCRdb holds only in-frame clones, not every one. The table lists approximately 240,000 clones, roughly 80% of them singletons, with approximately 6.3% in the top ten. The sequencing sample was made of peripheral blood. Receptors were obtained from a woman between 55 and 75 years old with active or convalescent COVID-19.

The chain carries TRBV7-2 and TRBJ2-5, with 11 positions matching TRBD1. The V segment lost 1 base and the J segment 0 bases; nucleotides outside the gene matches: 7. The CDR3 is 18 residues long. Germline V gives CDR1 SGHTA, CDR2 FQGNSA. In nucleotides, the CDR3 is TGTGCCAGCAGCTTAGTCGTCCGGGACAGGGGGTACCAAGAGACCCAGTACTTC. Translating it yields CASSLVVRDRGYQETQYF.

The genes are TRBV13 and TRBJ2-1, with TRBD1 matching 8 bases. CDR1 is PRHDT, CDR2 FYEKMQ, per germline (reference sequence). The J segment lost 1 base and the V segment lost 1 base, leaving 6 bases of the junction unmatched. CDR3 length equals 17 residues. The CDR3 is CASSLVTGQGSYNEQFF. The CDR3 DNA sequence: TGTGCCAGCAGCTTAGTTACCGGACAGGGATCCTACAATGAGCAGTTCTTC. Together with reference TRBV13 and TRBJ2-1, the CDR3 gives the full variable domain: AAGVIQSPRHLIKEKRETATLKCYPIPRHDTVYWYQQGPGQDPQFLISFYEKMQSDKGSIPDRFSAQQFSDYHSELNMSSLELGDSALYFCASSLVTGQGSYNEQFFGPGTRLTVL.

The chain recombines TRBV7-9 with TRBJ2-3; D is possibly TRBD2 (5 bases). The CDR3 has 12 amino acids. Trimming stripped 4 bases from V and 10 bases from J, with 12 bases between. CDR1 is SEHNR, CDR2 FQNEAQ, per germline (reference sequence). In DNA form, the CDR3 reads TGTGCCAGCAGCTCAGGACCCGGGGCGCAGTATTTT. Its translation is CASSSGPGAQYF.